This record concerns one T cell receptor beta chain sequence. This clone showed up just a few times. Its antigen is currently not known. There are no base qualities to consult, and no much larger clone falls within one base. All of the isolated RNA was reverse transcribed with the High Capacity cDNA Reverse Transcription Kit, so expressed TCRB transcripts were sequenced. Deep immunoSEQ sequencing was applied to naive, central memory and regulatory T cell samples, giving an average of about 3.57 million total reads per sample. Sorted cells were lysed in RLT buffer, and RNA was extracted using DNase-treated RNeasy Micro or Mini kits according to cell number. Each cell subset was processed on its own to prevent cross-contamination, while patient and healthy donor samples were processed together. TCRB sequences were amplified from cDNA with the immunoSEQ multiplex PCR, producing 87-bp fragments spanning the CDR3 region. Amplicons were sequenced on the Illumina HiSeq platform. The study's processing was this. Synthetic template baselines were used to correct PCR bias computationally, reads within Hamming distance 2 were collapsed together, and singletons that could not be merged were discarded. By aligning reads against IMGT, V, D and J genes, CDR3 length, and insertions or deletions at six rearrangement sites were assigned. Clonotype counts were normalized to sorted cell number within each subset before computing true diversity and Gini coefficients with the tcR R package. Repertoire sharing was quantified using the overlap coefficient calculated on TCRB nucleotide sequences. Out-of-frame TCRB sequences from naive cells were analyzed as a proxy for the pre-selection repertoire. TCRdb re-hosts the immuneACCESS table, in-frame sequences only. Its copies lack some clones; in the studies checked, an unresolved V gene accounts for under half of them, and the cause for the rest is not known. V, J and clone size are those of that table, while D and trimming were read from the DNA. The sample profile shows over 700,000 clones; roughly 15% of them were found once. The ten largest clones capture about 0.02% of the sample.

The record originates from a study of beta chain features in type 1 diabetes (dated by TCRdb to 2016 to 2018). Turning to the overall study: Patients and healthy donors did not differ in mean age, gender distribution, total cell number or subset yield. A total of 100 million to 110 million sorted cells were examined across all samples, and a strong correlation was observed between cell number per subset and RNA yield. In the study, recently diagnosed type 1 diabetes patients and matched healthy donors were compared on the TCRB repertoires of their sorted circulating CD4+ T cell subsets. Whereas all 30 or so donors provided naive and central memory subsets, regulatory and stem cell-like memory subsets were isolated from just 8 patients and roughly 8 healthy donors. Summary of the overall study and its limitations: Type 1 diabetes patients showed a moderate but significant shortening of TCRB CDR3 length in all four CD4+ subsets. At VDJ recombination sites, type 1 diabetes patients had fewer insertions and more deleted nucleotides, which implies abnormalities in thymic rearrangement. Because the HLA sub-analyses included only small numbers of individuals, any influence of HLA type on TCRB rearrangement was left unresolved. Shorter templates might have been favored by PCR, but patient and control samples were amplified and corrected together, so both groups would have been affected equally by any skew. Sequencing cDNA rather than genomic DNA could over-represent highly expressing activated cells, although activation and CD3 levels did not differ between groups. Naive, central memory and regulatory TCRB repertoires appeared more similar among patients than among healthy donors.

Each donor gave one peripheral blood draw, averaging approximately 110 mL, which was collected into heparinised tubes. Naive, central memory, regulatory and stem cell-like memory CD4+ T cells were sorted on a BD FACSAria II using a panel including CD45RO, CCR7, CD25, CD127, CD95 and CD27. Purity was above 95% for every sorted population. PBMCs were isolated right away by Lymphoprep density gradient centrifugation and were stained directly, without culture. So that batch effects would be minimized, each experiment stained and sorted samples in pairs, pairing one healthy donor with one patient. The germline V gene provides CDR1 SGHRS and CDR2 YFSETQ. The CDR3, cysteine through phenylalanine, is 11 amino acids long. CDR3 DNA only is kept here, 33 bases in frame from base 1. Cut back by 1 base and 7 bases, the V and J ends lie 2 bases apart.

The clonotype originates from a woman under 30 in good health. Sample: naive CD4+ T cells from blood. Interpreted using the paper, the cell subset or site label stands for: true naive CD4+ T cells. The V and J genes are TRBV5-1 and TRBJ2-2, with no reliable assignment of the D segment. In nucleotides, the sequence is TGCGCCAGCAGCTTGAACGGGGAGCTGTTTTTT. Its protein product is CASSLNGELFF.